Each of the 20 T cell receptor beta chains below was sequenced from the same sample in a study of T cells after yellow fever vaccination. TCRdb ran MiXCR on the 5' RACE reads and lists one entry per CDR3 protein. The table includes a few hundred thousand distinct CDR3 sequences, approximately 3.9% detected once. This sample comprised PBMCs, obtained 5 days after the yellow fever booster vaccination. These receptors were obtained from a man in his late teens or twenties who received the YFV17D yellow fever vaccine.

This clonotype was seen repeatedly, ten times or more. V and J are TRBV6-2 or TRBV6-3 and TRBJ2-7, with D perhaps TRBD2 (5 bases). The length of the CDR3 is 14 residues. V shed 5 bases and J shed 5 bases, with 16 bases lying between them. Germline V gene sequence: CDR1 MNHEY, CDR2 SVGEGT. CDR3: CASSHLVTGNEQYV. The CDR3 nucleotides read TGTGCCAGCAGTCACCTAGTAACGGGGAACGAGCAGTACGTC.

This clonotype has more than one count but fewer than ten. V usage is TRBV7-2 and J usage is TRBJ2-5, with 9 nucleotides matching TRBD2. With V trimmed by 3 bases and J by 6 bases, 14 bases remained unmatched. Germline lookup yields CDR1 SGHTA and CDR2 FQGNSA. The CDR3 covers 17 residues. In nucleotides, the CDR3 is TGTGCCAGCAGCTTCAATTCCGCTAGCGGGGTAGCGAAGACCCAGTACTTC. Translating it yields CASSFNSASGVAKTQYF.

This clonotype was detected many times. This CDR3 reads CATSREDRATDTQYF. CDR3 sequence (DNA): TGTGCCACCAGCAGAGAAGACAGAGCCACAGATACGCAGTATTTT. The chain couples TRBV15 to TRBJ2-3, with a possible D match to TRBD1 (5 bases). Trimming removed 0 bases from V and 2 bases from J, with 9 bases in between. The CDR3 sequence is 15 residues long. Germline-derived CDR1 and CDR2 are LNHNV and YYDKDF (reference sequence). The full variable domain, completed using reference TRBV15 and TRBJ2-3, is DAMVIQNPRYQVTQFGKPVTLSCSQTLNHNVMYWYQQKSSQAPKLLFHYYDKDFNNEADTPDNFQSRRPNTSFCFLDIRSPGLGDTAMYLCATSREDRATDTQYFGPGTRLTVL.

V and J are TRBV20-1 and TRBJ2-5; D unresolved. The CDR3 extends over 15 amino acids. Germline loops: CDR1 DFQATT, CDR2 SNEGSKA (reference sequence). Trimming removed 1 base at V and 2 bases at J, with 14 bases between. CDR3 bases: TGCAGTGCTAGAGTTTTTAGGCCCCCTCAAGAGACCCAGTACTTC. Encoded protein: CSARVFRPPQETQYF.

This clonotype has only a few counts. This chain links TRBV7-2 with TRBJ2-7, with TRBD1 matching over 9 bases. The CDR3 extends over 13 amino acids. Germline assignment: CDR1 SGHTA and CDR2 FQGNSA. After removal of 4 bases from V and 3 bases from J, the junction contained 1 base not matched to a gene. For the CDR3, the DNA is TGTGCCAGCAGCTGGGGACAGGGCTACGAGCAGTACTTC. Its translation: CASSWGQGYEQYF.

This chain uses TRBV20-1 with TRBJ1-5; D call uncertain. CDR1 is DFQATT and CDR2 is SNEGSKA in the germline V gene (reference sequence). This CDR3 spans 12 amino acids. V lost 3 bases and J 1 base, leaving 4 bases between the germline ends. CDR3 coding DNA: TGCAGTGCTAGTAAGAGCAATCAGCCCCAGCATTTT. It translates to CSASKSNQPQHF.

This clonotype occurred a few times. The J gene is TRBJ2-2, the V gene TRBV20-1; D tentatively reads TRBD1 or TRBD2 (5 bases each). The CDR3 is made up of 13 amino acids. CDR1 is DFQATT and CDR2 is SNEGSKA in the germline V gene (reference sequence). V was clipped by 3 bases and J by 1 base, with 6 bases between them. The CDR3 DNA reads TGCAGTGCTAGTGGGGGGAACACCGGGGAGCTGTTTTTT. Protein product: CSASGGNTGELFF.

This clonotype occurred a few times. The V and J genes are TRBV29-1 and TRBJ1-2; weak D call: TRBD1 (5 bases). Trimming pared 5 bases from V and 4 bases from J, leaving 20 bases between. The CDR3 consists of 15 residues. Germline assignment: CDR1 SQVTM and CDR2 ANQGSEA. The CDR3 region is CSVPSWGSGVYGYTF. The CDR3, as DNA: TGCAGCGTTCCGTCGTGGGGGTCTGGAGTCTATGGCTACACCTTC.

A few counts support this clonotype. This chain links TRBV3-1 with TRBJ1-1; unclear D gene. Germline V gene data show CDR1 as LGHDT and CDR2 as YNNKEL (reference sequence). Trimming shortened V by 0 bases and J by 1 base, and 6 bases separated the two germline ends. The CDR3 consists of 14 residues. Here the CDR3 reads CASSQEEGNTEAFF. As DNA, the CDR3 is TGTGCCAGCAGCCAAGAGGAGGGGAACACTGAAGCTTTCTTT. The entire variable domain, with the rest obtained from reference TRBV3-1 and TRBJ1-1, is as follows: DTAVSQTPKYLVTQMGNDKSIKCEQNLGHDTMYWYKQDSKKFLKIMFSYNNKELIINETVPNRFSPKSPDKAHLNLHINSLELGDSAVYFCASSQEEGNTEAFFGQGTRLTVV.

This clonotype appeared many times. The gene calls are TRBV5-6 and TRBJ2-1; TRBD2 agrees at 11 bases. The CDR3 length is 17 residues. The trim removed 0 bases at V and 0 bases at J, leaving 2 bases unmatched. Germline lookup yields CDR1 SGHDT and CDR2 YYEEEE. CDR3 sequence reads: CASSLGLAGSSYNEQFF. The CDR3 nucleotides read TGTGCCAGCAGCTTGGGACTAGCGGGGAGCTCCTACAATGAGCAGTTCTTC.

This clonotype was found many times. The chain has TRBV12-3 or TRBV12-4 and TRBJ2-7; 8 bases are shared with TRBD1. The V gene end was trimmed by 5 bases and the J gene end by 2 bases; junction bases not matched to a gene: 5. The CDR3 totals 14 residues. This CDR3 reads CASSKGQGAYEQYV. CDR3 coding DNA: TGTGCCAGCAGTAAAGGACAGGGCGCCTACGAGCAGTACGTC.

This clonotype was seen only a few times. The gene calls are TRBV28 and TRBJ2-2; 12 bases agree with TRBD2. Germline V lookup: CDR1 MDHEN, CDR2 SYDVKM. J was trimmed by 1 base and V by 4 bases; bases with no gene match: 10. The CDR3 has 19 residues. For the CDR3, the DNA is TGTGCCAGCAGTTGGCCGGCTAGCGGGGGGGCCGTGAACACCGGGGAGCTGTTTTTT. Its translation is CASSWPASGGAVNTGELFF.

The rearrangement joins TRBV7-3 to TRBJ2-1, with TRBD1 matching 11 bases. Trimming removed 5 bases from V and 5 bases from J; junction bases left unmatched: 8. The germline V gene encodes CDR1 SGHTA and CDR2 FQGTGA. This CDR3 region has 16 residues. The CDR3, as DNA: TGTGCCAGCAGCCAAGGGGGACAGGGGGGACACAATGAGCAGTTCTTC. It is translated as CASSQGGQGGHNEQFF.

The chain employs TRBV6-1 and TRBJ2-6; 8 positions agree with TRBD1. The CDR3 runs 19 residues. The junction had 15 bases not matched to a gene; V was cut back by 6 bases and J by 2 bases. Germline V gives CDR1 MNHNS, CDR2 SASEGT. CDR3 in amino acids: CASRRRSQGASPGANVLTF. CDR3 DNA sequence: TGTGCCAGCAGAAGGAGGAGTCAGGGGGCCTCCCCTGGGGCCAACGTCCTGACTTTC.

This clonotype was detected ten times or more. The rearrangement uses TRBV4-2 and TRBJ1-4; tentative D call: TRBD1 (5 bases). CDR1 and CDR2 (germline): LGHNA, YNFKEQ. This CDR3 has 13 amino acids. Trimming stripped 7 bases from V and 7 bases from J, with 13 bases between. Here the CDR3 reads CASTGTSGEKLFF. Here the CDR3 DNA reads TGTGCCAGCACCGGGACCTCGGGTGAAAAACTGTTTTTT.

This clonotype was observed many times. CDR3 nucleotides: TGTGCCAGCAGCCAAGAAGGCTTTTATGGCTACACCTTC. As protein: CASSQEGFYGYTF. The rearrangement links TRBV3-1 to TRBJ1-2; no clear D. V gave up 0 bases and J gave up 5 bases, with 7 bases separating them. This CDR3 contains 13 residues. CDR1 LGHDT and CDR2 YNNKEL come from the germline V gene (reference sequence).

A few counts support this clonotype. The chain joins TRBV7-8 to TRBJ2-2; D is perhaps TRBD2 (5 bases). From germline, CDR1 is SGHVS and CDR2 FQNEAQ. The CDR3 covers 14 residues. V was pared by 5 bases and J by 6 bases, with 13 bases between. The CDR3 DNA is TGTGCCAGCAGCGTACAACTAGGTTCCGGGGAGCTGTTTTTT. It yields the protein CASSVQLGSGELFF.

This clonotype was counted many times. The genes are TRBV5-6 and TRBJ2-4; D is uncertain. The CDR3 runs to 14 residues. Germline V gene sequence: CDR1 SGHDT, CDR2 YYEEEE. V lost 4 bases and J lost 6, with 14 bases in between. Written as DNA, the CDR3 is TGTGCCAGCAGCCCTGACGTAGGGTCAAACATTCAGTACTTC. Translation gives CASSPDVGSNIQYF.

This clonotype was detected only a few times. In DNA form, the CDR3 reads TGTGCCAGCAGCTTAGGTTACAGTTATGAAAAACTGTTTTTT. As protein: CASSLGYSYEKLFF. This rearrangement joins TRBV7-2 to TRBJ1-4; no clear D gene. This CDR3 has 14 amino acids. The V end lost 1 base, the J end lost 6 bases, and 9 bases lay between the germline ends. Germline-derived CDR1 and CDR2 are SGHTA and FQGNSA.

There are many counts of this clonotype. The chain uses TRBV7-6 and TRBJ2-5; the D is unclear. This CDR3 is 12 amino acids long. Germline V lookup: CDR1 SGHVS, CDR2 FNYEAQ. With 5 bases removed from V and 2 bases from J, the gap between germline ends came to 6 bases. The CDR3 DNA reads TGTGCCAGCAGCGCTGGGCAAGAGACCCAGTACTTC. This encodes CASSAGQETQYF. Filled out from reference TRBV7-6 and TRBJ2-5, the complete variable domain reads GAGVSQSPRYKVTKRGQDVALRCDPISGHVSLYWYRQALGQGPEFLTYFNYEAQQDKSGLPNDRFSAERPEGSISTLTIQRTEQRDSAMYRCASSAGQETQYFGPGTRLLVL.